One and the same sample provided the 32 T cell receptor beta chains below, sequenced in a study of blood T cell repertoires in COVID-19 (dated by TCRdb to the early 2020s). Receptors were amplified or captured by the immunoSEQ multiplex PCR assay. Held by TCRdb, this immuneACCESS table contains in-frame sequences only and omits some clones. Under half of the omission traces to an unresolved V gene where checked; the cause of the rest is unknown. This sample holds under 150,000 clones; 88% were observed only once. The ten largest clones add up to around 26% of the sample. Sequencing was carried out using peripheral blood. The receptors shown here come from a human donor in a cohort sampled during active COVID-19.

This chain uses TRBV20-1 with TRBJ1-1; a possible D gene is TRBD1 (5 bases). The CDR3 is made up of 15 amino acids. Deletions cut 3 bases from V and 0 bases from J, with 14 bases between. Germline V lookup: CDR1 DFQATT, CDR2 SNEGSKA (reference sequence). This CDR3 is CSASQGAPLNTEAFF. The DNA for the CDR3 is TGCAGTGCTAGTCAAGGGGCCCCCTTGAACACTGAAGCTTTCTTT.

The CDR3 sequence: CASAKGQTRFDYGYTF. The CDR3 region has the DNA TGTGCCAGCGCTAAAGGACAGACACGGTTTGACTATGGCTACACCTTC. V gene TRBV27 combines with J gene TRBJ1-2; TRBD1 is a possible D gene (6 bases). CDR3 size: 16 residues. The germline V and J ends were trimmed by 8 bases and 3 bases, with 22 bases remaining between them. Germline CDR1 and CDR2: MNHEY and SMNVEV (reference sequence).

This chain connects TRBV5-1 to TRBJ2-5; 10 bases fit TRBD2. Trimming removed 2 bases from V and 2 bases from J; junction bases left unmatched: 9. This CDR3 region has 17 residues. Looked up from germline, CDR1 is SGHRS and CDR2 is YFSETQ. This chain's CDR3 is CASSFGAGGPFQETQYF. The DNA of the CDR3 is TGCGCCAGCAGCTTCGGAGCGGGGGGGCCGTTTCAAGAGACCCAGTACTTC.

This clone has a single count. The rearrangement uses TRBV6-5 and TRBJ1-5; tentatively, D is TRBD1 (6 bases). This CDR3 has 12 amino acids. From germline, CDR1 is MNHEY and CDR2 SVGAGI. The germline V and J ends were trimmed by 10 bases and 4 bases, with 11 bases remaining between them. The CDR3 DNA sequence: TGTGCCACTGGGGGCCCAAATCAGCCCCAGCATTTT. This translates into CATGGPNQPQHF.

The gene calls are TRBV7-8 and TRBJ1-2, with D possibly matching TRBD1 (6 bases). The CDR3 has 16 residues. V lost 0 bases and J lost 2, with 13 bases in between. In germline, CDR1 is SGHVS, CDR2 FQNEAQ. CDR3 loop: CASSLASYRENYGYTF. CDR3 sequence (DNA): TGTGCCAGCAGCTTAGCATCTTACAGGGAAAACTATGGCTACACCTTC.

In DNA, the CDR3 is TGTGCCTGGAGTGTACCCCCGACAGGGGACGAGCAGTACTTC. Amino acid sequence: CAWSVPPTGDEQYF. The J gene is TRBJ2-7, the V gene TRBV30, with 8 bases that match TRBD1. CDR1 and CDR2 (germline): GTSNPN, SVGIG (reference sequence). J was trimmed by 5 bases and V by 0 bases; bases with no gene match: 6. CDR3 length: 14 amino acids. Full variable domain (outside the CDR3, taken from reference TRBV30 and TRBJ2-7): SQTIHQWPATLVQPVGSPLSLECTVEGTSNPNLYWYRQAAGRGLQLLFYSVGIGQISSEVPQNLSASRPQDRQFILSSKKLLLSDSGFYLCAWSVPPTGDEQYFGPGTRLTVT.

The rearrangement links TRBV4-1 to TRBJ2-1; TRBD1 agrees at 7 bases. The CDR3 extends over 18 amino acids. Germline CDR1 MGHRA, CDR2 YSYEKL. V was clipped by 4 bases and J by 6 bases; unmatched bases: 18. CDR3 loop: CASSPHPPDRVRGNEQFF. The CDR3, as DNA: TGCGCCAGCAGCCCCCACCCTCCTGACAGGGTTCGGGGCAATGAGCAGTTCTTC.

The V call is TRBV5-1, the J call TRBJ2-2; 9 bases are a match to TRBD2. The V gene's germline CDR1 is SGHRS and CDR2 YFSETQ. This CDR3 is built from 16 residues. Losses at the gene ends were 5 bases for V and 0 bases for J; bases not matched to a gene: 5. This CDR3 reads CASRSLAGPNTGELFF. The CDR3 nucleotides read TGCGCCAGCAGATCTCTAGCGGGGCCGAACACCGGGGAGCTGTTTTTT.

This clone appeared a single time. V is TRBV5-1 and J is TRBJ1-2, with TRBD1 matching 8 bases. The CDR3 spans 14 residues. Germline trimming cut 4 bases from V and 2 bases from J; bases unmatched to any gene: 4. The germline V gene has CDR1 SGHRS and CDR2 YFSETQ. CDR3 bases: TGCGCCAGCAGCATGACAGGGGACAACTATGGCTACACCTTC. Protein: CASSMTGDNYGYTF.

The rearrangement links TRBV25-1 to TRBJ1-1; no clear D gene. Trimming stripped 6 bases from V and 1 base from J, with 6 bases between. Germline CDR1 is MGHDK and CDR2 is SYGVNS. This CDR3 has 12 residues. The CDR3 is CASRTGNTEAFF. Here the CDR3 DNA reads TGTGCCAGCAGGACGGGGAACACTGAAGCTTTCTTT.

The chain combines TRBV10-3 with TRBJ2-3, with TRBD2 matching over 10 bases. J was trimmed by 2 bases and V by 2 bases; bases with no gene match: 25. The length of the CDR3 is 23 residues. Per the germline V gene, CDR1 is ENHRY and CDR2 is SYGVKD. The CDR3 DNA reads as TGTGCCATCAGTGAGGCATTGTCGGGACTAGCGCGGCGTCCTACCACATCCACAGATACGCAGTATTTT. This encodes CAISEALSGLARRPTTSTDTQYF.

The chain carries TRBV9 and TRBJ1-6; D is perhaps TRBD1 (6 bases). CDR3 size: 14 residues. Trimming took off 3 bases at V and 7 bases at J, with 11 bases between the two ends. CDR1 is SGDLS, CDR2 YYNGEE, per germline. CDR3 residues: CASSAGTLNSPLHF. CDR3 DNA: TGTGCCAGCAGCGCCGGGACACTCAATTCACCCCTCCACTTT. Variable domain in full (rest from reference TRBV9 and TRBJ1-6): DSGVTQTPKHLITATGQRVTLRCSPRSGDLSVYWYQQSLDQGLQFLIQYYNGEERAKGNILERFSAQQFPDLHSELNLSSLELGDSALYFCASSAGTLNSPLHFGNGTRLTVT.

This chain joins TRBV9 and TRBJ2-7; 7 positions match TRBD1. After removal of 4 bases from V and 2 bases from J, the junction contained 6 bases not matched to a gene. Germline V lookup: CDR1 SGDLS, CDR2 YYNGEE. There are 14 residues in the CDR3. The CDR3 DNA sequence: TGTGCCAGCAGCCCCCGACAGGGCGCCTACGAGCAGTACTTC. Amino acid sequence: CASSPRQGAYEQYF.

V usage is TRBV19 and J usage is TRBJ2-1, with TRBD1 matching over 10 bases. Losses at the gene ends were 6 bases for V and 6 bases for J; bases not matched to a gene: 14. The CDR3 totals 17 residues. Per the germline V gene, CDR1 is LNHDA and CDR2 is SQIVND (reference sequence). CDR3 nucleotide sequence: TGTGCCAGTAGCCCCTCCGGGGGGACAGGGGTGTTCAATGAGCAGTTCTTC. This encodes CASSPSGGTGVFNEQFF.

The V call is TRBV3-1 (or the pseudogene TRBV3-2), the J call TRBJ2-7; 9 nucleotides align to TRBD2. J gave up 2 bases and V 0 bases, and 11 bases lay outside the gene matches. Germline assignment: CDR1 LGHDT and CDR2 YNNKEL (reference sequence). This CDR3 is 18 amino acids long. CDR3 loop: CASSQDGLAGTFPYEQYF. CDR3 coding DNA: TGTGCCAGCAGCCAAGATGGGCTAGCGGGGACCTTCCCCTACGAGCAGTACTTC.

This chain connects TRBV9 to TRBJ1-6, with a weak D call TRBD1 (6 bases). V was shortened by 3 bases and J by 6 bases, with 13 bases between the two germline ends. Per germline, CDR1 SGDLS and CDR2 YYNGEE. The CDR3 sequence is 15 residues long. The CDR3 DNA is TGTGCCAGCAGCGGTACAGGGAATCCTAATTCACCCCTCCACTTT. It codes for CASSGTGNPNSPLHF.

The V call is TRBV6-1, the J call TRBJ2-7, with TRBD1 identical over 12 bases. Germline V lookup: CDR1 MNHNS, CDR2 SASEGT. This CDR3 region has 16 residues. J was trimmed by 6 bases and V by 4 bases; bases with no gene match: 10. The CDR3 DNA sequence: TGTGCCAGCAGTGGCTGGGCCGGGACAGGGGGCAGCGAGCAGTACTTC. Translation: CASSGWAGTGGSEQYF.

This sequence joins TRBV15 and TRBJ2-6; 7 nucleotides align to TRBD1. This CDR3 contains 20 residues. The germline V gene encodes CDR1 LNHNV and CDR2 YYDKDF (reference sequence). J gave up 0 bases and V 0 bases, and 11 bases lay outside the gene matches. CDR3 sequence: CATSRDMGRGQISGANVLTF. The CDR3 DNA sequence: TGTGCCACCAGCAGAGATATGGGTAGGGGACAGATCTCTGGGGCCAACGTCCTGACTTTC. The entire variable domain, with the rest obtained from reference TRBV15 and TRBJ2-6, is as follows: DAMVIQNPRYQVTQFGKPVTLSCSQTLNHNVMYWYQQKSSQAPKLLFHYYDKDFNNEADTPDNFQSRRPNTSFCFLDIRSPGLGDTAMYLCATSRDMGRGQISGANVLTFGAGSRLTVL.

The chain recombines TRBV4-1 with TRBJ2-3; the match to TRBD2 covers 9 bases. J gave up 1 base and V 4 bases, and 0 bases lay outside the gene matches. Germline V lookup: CDR1 MGHRA, CDR2 YSYEKL. This CDR3 is built from 14 residues. CDR3 residues: CASSRGGGTDTQYF. The CDR3 region has the DNA TGCGCCAGCAGCCGCGGGGGGGGCACAGATACGCAGTATTTT.

This clone was seen many times. The chain is built from TRBV7-9 and TRBJ1-1; D perhaps matches TRBD1 (6 bases). The CDR3 sequence is 14 residues long. Germline-derived CDR1 and CDR2 are SEHNR and FQNEAQ (reference sequence). Trimming removed 4 bases at V and 6 bases at J, with 15 bases between. DNA for the CDR3: TGTGCCAGCAGCTCACCACAGGGAGAGGCTGAAGCTTTCTTT. It is translated as CASSSPQGEAEAFF.

The rearrangement uses TRBV5-4 and TRBJ2-5; 11 nucleotides agree with TRBD2. CDR3 size: 16 residues. The V gene end was trimmed by 1 base and the J gene end by 2 bases; junction bases not matched to a gene: 4. Germline CDR1 and CDR2: SGHNT and YYREEE (reference sequence). This chain's CDR3 is CASSLLAGGIQETQYF. DNA of the CDR3: TGTGCCAGCAGCTTGCTAGCGGGGGGAATACAAGAGACCCAGTACTTC.

This sequence joins TRBV19 and TRBJ2-1; 11 bases line up with TRBD2. After removal of 4 bases from V and 2 bases from J, the junction contained 4 bases not matched to a gene. Germline V gives CDR1 LNHDA, CDR2 SQIVND (reference sequence). CDR3 length equals 16 residues. CDR3 loop: CASSRVAGGPYNEQFF. The DNA for the CDR3 is TGTGCCAGTAGTAGGGTAGCGGGGGGGCCCTACAATGAGCAGTTCTTC.

The chain couples TRBV19 to TRBJ2-5, with TRBD2 as a possible D gene (6 bases). Deletions cut 1 base from V and 9 bases from J, with 15 bases between. This CDR3 spans 14 amino acids. From germline, CDR1 is LNHDA and CDR2 SQIVND (reference sequence). As DNA, the CDR3 is TGTGCCAGTAGTATAGGGAGGGAGGCTCCGGCCCAGTACTTC. Its translation is CASSIGREAPAQYF.

V is TRBV6-5 and J is TRBJ1-6; D is undetermined. The CDR3 covers 14 residues. Germline values: CDR1 MNHEY, CDR2 SVGAGI. Trimming left V 6 bases short and J 4 bases short, with 10 bases between. The CDR3 region is CASRDAGYNSPLHF. The CDR3 DNA follows: TGTGCCAGCAGAGACGCAGGTTATAATTCACCCCTCCACTTT.

The rearrangement uses TRBV5-1 and TRBJ1-5, with D tentatively TRBD1 (6 bases). Per germline, CDR1 SGHRS and CDR2 YFSETQ. CDR3 length: 16 residues. Trimming took off 0 bases at V and 1 base at J, with 11 bases between the two ends. CDR3 in DNA: TGCGCCAGCAGCTTGGGCAGGGGAGGGAGCAATCAGCCCCAGCATTTT. Translating gives CASSLGRGGSNQPQHF.

This chain connects TRBV14 to TRBJ2-3, with TRBD2 matching 14 bases. CDR3 length: 17 amino acids. V shed 4 bases, J shed 1 base, and the junction held 4 bases outside the gene matches. Germline V gene sequence: CDR1 SGHDN, CDR2 FVKESK. The DNA of the CDR3 is TGTGCCAGCAGCCCTGGGGGACTAGCGGGGGGCACAGATACGCAGTATTTT. Amino acid sequence: CASSPGGLAGGTDTQYF.

This clone was recorded only once. V usage is TRBV19 and J usage is TRBJ1-5, with a possible D match to TRBD1 (6 bases). Trimming took off 3 bases at V and 0 bases at J, with 15 bases between the two ends. Germline V CDR1 and CDR2: LNHDA, SQIVND (reference sequence). This CDR3 has 17 amino acids. As DNA, the CDR3 is TGTGCCAGTAGTATCCAAACAGGGTTTTATAGCAATCAGCCCCAGCATTTT. This codes for CASSIQTGFYSNQPQHF.

This clone was seen only once. The CDR3 loop is CASSGRNPLGHSGNEQFF. The CDR3 region has the DNA TGTGCCAGTAGTGGTCGAAACCCTCTGGGCCACTCGGGGAATGAGCAGTTCTTC. The rearrangement uses TRBV19 and TRBJ2-1; weak D call: TRBD2 (5 bases). The V gene's germline CDR1 is LNHDA and CDR2 SQIVND (reference sequence). Trimming shortened V by 5 bases and J by 7 bases, and 27 bases separated the two germline ends. This CDR3 region has 18 residues.

This chain connects TRBV9 to TRBJ2-7, with no clear D. The ends were cut back, 0 bases at V and 6 bases at J, with 10 bases in the middle. The CDR3 length is 13 residues. CDR1 and CDR2 (germline): SGDLS, YYNGEE. The CDR3 DNA follows: TGTGCCAGCAGCGTAGCCTACCACGGCGAGCAGTACTTC. Amino acids: CASSVAYHGEQYF.

Concerning this clone: One junction end does not reproduce the germline sequence, and a read error may be involved. The V call is TRBV6-5, the J call TRBJ1-1, with 7 nucleotides matching TRBD1. The V gene's germline CDR1 is MNHEY and CDR2 SVGAGI. This CDR3 region has 15 residues. CDR3 protein: CASSDSTGVNTEAFF. Here the CDR3 DNA reads TGTGCCAGCAGTGACTCTACAGGGGTGAACACTGAAGCTTTCTTT.

The chain carries TRBV4-1 and TRBJ1-1; 9 bases align to TRBD1. Germline CDR1 MGHRA, CDR2 YSYEKL. The CDR3 is 16 residues long. The ends lost 6 bases at V and 1 base at J; junction bases unmatched: 9. The CDR3 loop reads CASRATGGSRNTEAFF. CDR3 DNA: TGCGCCAGCAGGGCTACAGGGGGCAGCAGGAACACTGAAGCTTTCTTT.

The V call is TRBV5-1, the J call TRBJ2-5; a weak D match, TRBD2 (7 bases). Trimming stripped 6 bases from V and 3 bases from J, with 12 bases between. The V gene's germline CDR1 is SGHRS and CDR2 YFSETQ. The CDR3 is 13 amino acids. CDR3 loop: CASKGGAKETQYF. The CDR3 bases are TGCGCCAGCAAAGGGGGGGCTAAAGAGACCCAGTACTTC.